One and the same sample provided the 19 T cell receptor beta chains below, sequenced in a study of shared clonotypes between healthy human individuals. Sequenced by immunoSEQ multiplex PCR; TCRdb stores in-frame clones only, minus some. The repertoire holds about 700,000 clones, with about 91% as singletons. Naive CD8 isolation took CD45RO-negative cells positively selected for CCR7 and excluded terminally differentiated effector memory CD45RA+ cells. The sample taken for sequencing was naive CD8+ T cells sorted from blood. Receptors were obtained from a man aged 25 to 40 in good health.

The chain joins TRBV10-2 to TRBJ2-1; the D is unclear. Germline-derived CDR1 and CDR2 are WSHSY and SAAADI. V was shortened by 10 bases and J by 9 bases, with 13 bases between the two germline ends. CDR3 size: 11 residues. CDR3 in DNA: TGCGCCACCGAATCGGGTCGTGAGCAGTTCTTC. It translates to CATESGREQFF.

Comments on this clone: The sample contains more than one DNA sequence encoding this CDR3. This chain uses TRBV5-1 with TRBJ2-7; weak D call: TRBD2 (6 bases). The CDR3 is 14 residues long. Between the trimmed V and J ends, which lost 4 bases and 1 base, there was a span of 12 bases. In germline, CDR1 is SGHRS, CDR2 YFSETQ. The CDR3 protein is CASSPYSGSYEQYF. The CDR3 region has the DNA TGCGCCAGCAGCCCATATAGCGGATCCTACGAGCAGTACTTC.

The chain employs TRBV5-1 and TRBJ2-5; 8 bases map to TRBD1. There are 13 residues in the CDR3. Germline V lookup: CDR1 SGHRS, CDR2 YFSETQ. The V and J ends lost 7 bases and 0 bases, in that order; junction bases with no gene match: 2. The CDR3, as DNA: TGCGCCAGCCGGGACAGGTACCAAGAGACCCAGTACTTC. Its protein product is CASRDRYQETQYF. The complete variable domain, with remaining parts taken from reference TRBV5-1 and TRBJ2-5, reads KAGVTQTPRYLIKTRGQQVTLSCSPISGHRSVSWYQQTPGQGLQFLFEYFSETQRNKGNFPGRFSGRQFSNSRSEMNVSTLELGDSALYLCASRDRYQETQYFGPGTRLLVL.

The chain couples TRBV7-9 to TRBJ1-1, with TRBD1 as a possible D gene (5 bases). The CDR3 is made up of 13 amino acids. The germline CDR1 and CDR2 sequences are SEHNR and FQNEAQ (reference sequence). The V gene lost 5 bases and the J gene lost 4 bases, with 11 bases spanning the gap. This CDR3 is CASSPGGGTEAFF. CDR3 nucleotides: TGTGCCAGCAGCCCTGGGGGGGGCACTGAAGCTTTCTTT.

The chain employs TRBV4-1 and TRBJ1-2; 8 positions agree with TRBD1. There are 15 residues in the CDR3. The trim removed 4 bases at V and 6 bases at J, leaving 10 bases unmatched. Germline lookup yields CDR1 MGHRA and CDR2 YSYEKL. The CDR3 nucleotides read TGCGCCAGCAGCCGGACCCAGGGGGCGAAGGATGGCTACACCTTC. The encoded protein is CASSRTQGAKDGYTF.

This chain links TRBV5-6 with TRBJ2-3; tentatively, D is TRBD1 or TRBD2 (6 bases each). The CDR3 loop spans 16 amino acids. From germline, CDR1 is SGHDT and CDR2 YYEEEE. Trimming shortened V by 4 bases and J by 0 bases, and 15 bases separated the two germline ends. This CDR3 is CASSIVGGTSTDTQYF. The DNA of the CDR3 is TGTGCCAGCAGCATAGTGGGGGGCACTAGCACAGATACGCAGTATTTT.

The gene calls are TRBV20-1 and TRBJ2-1, with unresolved D. CDR1 DFQATT and CDR2 SNEGSKA come from the germline V gene (reference sequence). Trimming took off 6 bases at V and 8 bases at J, with 11 bases between the two ends. This CDR3 has 11 amino acids. The CDR3 sequence: CSAQDVYEQFF. DNA for the CDR3: TGCAGTGCCCAAGACGTGTATGAGCAGTTCTTC.

Remarks on this clone: Distinct nucleotide sequences in the sample also encode this CDR3. The chain joins TRBV6-6 to TRBJ2-7; D gene ambiguous. CDR1 MNHNY and CDR2 SVGAGI come from the germline V gene (reference sequence). Deletions cut 6 bases from V and 3 bases from J, with 9 bases between. The CDR3 contains 12 residues. Written as DNA, the CDR3 is TGTGCCAGCAGATCCCTCGACTACGAGCAGTACTTC. Protein sequence: CASRSLDYEQYF.

V is TRBV11-1 and J is TRBJ2-7, with 11 bases matching TRBD1. The junction had 12 bases not matched to a gene; V was cut back by 1 base and J by 4 bases. The germline V gene encodes CDR1 SGHAT and CDR2 FQDESV (reference sequence). CDR3 length: 18 amino acids. Here the CDR3 reads CASSLEDEWTGGKYEQYF. DNA of the CDR3: TGTGCCAGCAGCTTAGAGGATGAGTGGACAGGGGGCAAATACGAGCAGTACTTC. The full variable domain, its missing parts supplied by reference TRBV11-1 and TRBJ2-7, is EAEVAQSPRYKITEKSQAVAFWCDPISGHATLYWYRQILGQGPELLVQFQDESVVDDSQLPKDRFSAERLKGVDSTLKIQPAELGDSAMYLCASSLEDEWTGGKYEQYFGPGTRLTVT.

J is TRBJ2-1 and V is TRBV7-9, with 8 bases fitting TRBD2. The CDR3 is 17 residues long. With V trimmed by 5 bases and J by 0 bases, 9 bases remained unmatched. CDR1 SEHNR and CDR2 FQNEAQ come from the germline V gene (reference sequence). Written as DNA, the CDR3 is TGTGCCAGCAGCCCTAAATTAGCGGGAACCTCCTACAATGAGCAGTTCTTC. Its translation: CASSPKLAGTSYNEQFF.

The chain carries TRBV29-1 and TRBJ1-2, with TRBD1 as a possible D gene (5 bases). Trimming took off 1 base at V and 0 bases at J, with 12 bases between the two ends. The CDR3 runs 15 residues. CDR1 SQVTM and CDR2 ANQGSEA come from the germline V gene. The CDR3 loop reads CSVEAWGESNYGYTF. The CDR3 DNA is TGCAGCGTTGAAGCGTGGGGGGAGTCTAACTATGGCTACACCTTC.

The V gene is TRBV7-9, the J gene TRBJ2-3; 11 bases match TRBD2. Germline V CDR1 and CDR2: SEHNR, FQNEAQ (reference sequence). Trimming at V came to 5 bases and at J to 4 bases, leaving 8 bases not matched to a gene. The CDR3 contains 16 residues. CDR3 in DNA: TGTGCCAGCAGCGCCCCACTAGCGGGAGAGTCAGATACGCAGTATTTT. Its protein product is CASSAPLAGESDTQYF. Based on the CDR3 plus reference TRBV7-9 and TRBJ2-3, the full variable domain is DTGVSQNPRHKITKRGQNVTFRCDPISEHNRLYWYRQTLGQGPEFLTYFQNEAQLEKSRLLSDRFSAERPKGSFSTLEIQRTEQGDSAMYLCASSAPLAGESDTQYFGPGTRLTVL.

The chain couples TRBV11-2 to TRBJ2-1, with D unresolved. The ends were cut back, 1 base at V and 5 bases at J, with 15 bases in the middle. Germline V gives CDR1 SGHAT, CDR2 FQNNGV. The CDR3 runs 16 residues. The DNA for the CDR3 is TGTGCCAGCAGCTTAGCACCCTTGGAACAAAACAATGAGCAGTTCTTC. It yields the protein CASSLAPLEQNNEQFF.

The chain has TRBV27 and TRBJ2-7; 7 bases align to TRBD1. This CDR3 spans 15 amino acids. The V and J ends lost 5 bases and 3 bases, in that order; junction bases with no gene match: 10. CDR1 and CDR2 (germline): MNHEY, SMNVEV (reference sequence). In nucleotides, the CDR3 is TGTGCCAGCAGTGGGGAAAACAGGGGATACTACGAGCAGTACTTC. Encoded protein: CASSGENRGYYEQYF.

The chain is built from TRBV11-2 and TRBJ2-7, with TRBD1 matching 10 bases. Germline trimming cut 7 bases from V and 2 bases from J; bases unmatched to any gene: 5. Looked up from germline, CDR1 is SGHAT and CDR2 is FQNNGV. CDR3 length equals 14 residues. CDR3 residues: CASTVGTGAYEQYF. CDR3 nucleotides: TGTGCCAGCACCGTAGGGACAGGGGCCTACGAGCAGTACTTC.

This chain connects TRBV4-3 to TRBJ1-1; D is uncertain. This CDR3 has 19 amino acids. From germline, CDR1 is LGHNA and CDR2 YSLEER. V was clipped by 4 bases and J by 0 bases, with 24 bases between them. In DNA form, the CDR3 reads TGCGCCAGCAGCCCATCGGTGACCCGGGTCCTGTGGATGAACACTGAAGCTTTCTTT. This codes for CASSPSVTRVLWMNTEAFF.

The J gene is TRBJ2-5, the V gene TRBV11-2; TRBD1 or TRBD2 may be the D gene (5 bases each). V dropped 2 bases and J dropped 5 bases, with 18 bases sitting between them. This CDR3 has 16 residues. Germline loops: CDR1 SGHAT, CDR2 FQNNGV. The CDR3 region has the DNA TGTGCCAGCAGCTTACCTCCCGAGGGGAAACGGGAGACCCAGTACTTC. It yields the protein CASSLPPEGKRETQYF.

The genes are TRBV7-9 and TRBJ2-7, with TRBD1 matching over 10 bases. CDR1 and CDR2 (germline): SEHNR, FQNEAQ (reference sequence). The V segment lost 4 bases and the J segment 2 bases; nucleotides outside the gene matches: 5. The CDR3 runs to 15 residues. CDR3 in amino acids: CASSSEDRGPYEQYF. CDR3 sequence (DNA): TGTGCCAGCAGCTCAGAAGACAGGGGGCCCTACGAGCAGTACTTC. The full variable domain, its missing parts supplied by reference TRBV7-9 and TRBJ2-7, is DTGVSQNPRHKITKRGQNVTFRCDPISEHNRLYWYRQTLGQGPEFLTYFQNEAQLEKSRLLSDRFSAERPKGSFSTLEIQRTEQGDSAMYLCASSSEDRGPYEQYFGPGTRLTVT.

The chain links TRBV19 to TRBJ2-1; D not resolved. Per germline, CDR1 LNHDA and CDR2 SQIVND (reference sequence). The CDR3 totals 14 residues. Trimming shortened V by 1 base and J by 5 bases, and 9 bases separated the two germline ends. CDR3 bases: TGTGCCAGTAGTATAGTCCTGTGGGACAATGAGCAGTTCTTC. It is translated as CASSIVLWDNEQFF.